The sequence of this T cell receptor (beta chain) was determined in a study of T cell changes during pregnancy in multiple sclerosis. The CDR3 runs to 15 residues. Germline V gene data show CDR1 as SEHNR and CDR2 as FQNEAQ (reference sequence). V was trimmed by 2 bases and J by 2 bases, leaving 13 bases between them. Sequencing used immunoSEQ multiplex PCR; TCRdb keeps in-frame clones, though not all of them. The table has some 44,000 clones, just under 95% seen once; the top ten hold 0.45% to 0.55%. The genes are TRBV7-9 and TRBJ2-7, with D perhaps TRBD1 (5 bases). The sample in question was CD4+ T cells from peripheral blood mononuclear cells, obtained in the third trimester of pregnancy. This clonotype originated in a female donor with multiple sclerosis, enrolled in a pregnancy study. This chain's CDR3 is CASSLSFPRAYEQYF. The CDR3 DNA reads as TGTGCCAGCAGCTTATCATTTCCCAGGGCCTACGAGCAGTACTTC.